This TCR beta chain was observed in a study of cytomegalovirus exposure and HLA in healthy donors. Study findings and constraints: Reportedly, a later analysis found an Asian-associated ancestry cluster had fewer N-insertions than the roughly 670-donor mean. A cluster of highly shared sequence variants was likely a sequencing artifact.

V shed 2 bases and J 3 bases; nucleotides not matched to a gene: 1. The CDR3 has 14 residues. CDR1 and CDR2 (germline): SEHNR, FQNEAQ (reference sequence). The PCR used 60 Vbeta and 13 Jbeta primers. Only in-frame clones appear in the TCRdb table, and some are missing; sequencing was by immunoSEQ multiplex PCR. This sample has 35,000 to 40,000 clones, with 90% found just once. Remarks on this clone: The antigen remains undetermined.

What was sequenced was PBMCs. The receptor's source is a young woman in good health and CMV-seronegative. The chain recombines TRBV7-9 with TRBJ2-5, with TRBD1 matching 9 bases. The DNA for the CDR3 is TGTGCCAGCAGCTTATGGGACAGGGAAGAGACCCAGTACTTC. It yields the protein CASSLWDREETQYF.